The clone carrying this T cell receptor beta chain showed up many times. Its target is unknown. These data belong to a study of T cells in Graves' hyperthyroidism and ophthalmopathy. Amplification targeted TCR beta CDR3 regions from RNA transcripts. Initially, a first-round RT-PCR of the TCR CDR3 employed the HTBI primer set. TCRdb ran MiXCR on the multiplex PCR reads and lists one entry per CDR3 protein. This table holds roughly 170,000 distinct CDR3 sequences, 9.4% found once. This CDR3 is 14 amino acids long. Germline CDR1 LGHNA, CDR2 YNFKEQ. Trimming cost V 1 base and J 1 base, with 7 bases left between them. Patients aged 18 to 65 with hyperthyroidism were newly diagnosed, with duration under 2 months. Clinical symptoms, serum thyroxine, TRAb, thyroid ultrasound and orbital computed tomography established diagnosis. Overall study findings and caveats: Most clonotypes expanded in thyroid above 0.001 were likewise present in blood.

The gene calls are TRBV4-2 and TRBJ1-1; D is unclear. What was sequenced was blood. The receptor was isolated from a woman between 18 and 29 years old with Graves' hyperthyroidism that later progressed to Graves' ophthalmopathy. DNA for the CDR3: TGTGCCAGCAGCCAAGTGACGGAGAACACTGAAGCTTTCTTT. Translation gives CASSQVTENTEAFF.